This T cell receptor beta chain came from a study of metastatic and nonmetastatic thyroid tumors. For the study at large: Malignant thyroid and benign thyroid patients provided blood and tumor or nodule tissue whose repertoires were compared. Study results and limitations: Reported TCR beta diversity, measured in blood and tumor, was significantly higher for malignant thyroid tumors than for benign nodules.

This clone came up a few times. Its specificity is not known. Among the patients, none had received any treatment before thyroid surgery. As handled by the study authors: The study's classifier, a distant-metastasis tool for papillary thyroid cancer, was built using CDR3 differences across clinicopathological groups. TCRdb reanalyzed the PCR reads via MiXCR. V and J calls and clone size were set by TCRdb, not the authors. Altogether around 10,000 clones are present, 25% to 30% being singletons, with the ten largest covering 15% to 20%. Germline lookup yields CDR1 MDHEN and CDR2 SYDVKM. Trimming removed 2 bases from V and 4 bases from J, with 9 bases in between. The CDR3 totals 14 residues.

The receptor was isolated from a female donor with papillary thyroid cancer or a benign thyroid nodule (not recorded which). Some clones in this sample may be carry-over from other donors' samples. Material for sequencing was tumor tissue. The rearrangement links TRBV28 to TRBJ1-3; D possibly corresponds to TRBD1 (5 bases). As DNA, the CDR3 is TGTGCCAGCAGTTTAGGGGGGACCGGAAACACCATATATTTT. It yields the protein CASSLGGTGNTIYF.